This TCR beta chain comes out of a study of blood T cell repertoires in COVID-19. Generated by immunoSEQ multiplex PCR, the TCRdb table keeps only in-frame clones and is missing some. The sample records about 300,000 clones, roughly 86% being singletons. The source material was peripheral blood. The sequence was collected from a woman between 25 and 40 years old with COVID-19, enrolled during active disease.

In DNA, the CDR3 is TGTGCCAGCAGCTTAGGCGCGGGGGGACTCCTTTTCCAAGAGACCCAGTACTTC. This encodes CASSLGAGGLLFQETQYF. This chain connects TRBV7-9 to TRBJ2-5; 8 bases are shared with TRBD2. J was trimmed by 1 base and V by 1 base; bases with no gene match: 11. CDR1 SEHNR and CDR2 FQNEAQ come from the germline V gene (reference sequence). The CDR3 runs to 18 residues. The whole variable domain, remainder taken from reference TRBV7-9 and TRBJ2-5, is DTGVSQNPRHKITKRGQNVTFRCDPISEHNRLYWYRQTLGQGPEFLTYFQNEAQLEKSRLLSDRFSAERPKGSFSTLEIQRTEQGDSAMYLCASSLGAGGLLFQETQYFGPGTRLLVL.